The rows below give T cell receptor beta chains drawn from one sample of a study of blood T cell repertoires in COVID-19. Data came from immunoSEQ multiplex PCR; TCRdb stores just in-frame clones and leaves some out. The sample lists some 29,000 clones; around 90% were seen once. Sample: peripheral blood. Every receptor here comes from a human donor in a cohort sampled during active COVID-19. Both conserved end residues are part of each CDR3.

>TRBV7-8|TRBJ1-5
CASSFDRDSRNQPQHF
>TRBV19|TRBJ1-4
CASSIAGKLFF
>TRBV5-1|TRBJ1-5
CASSLGDSVSNQPQHF
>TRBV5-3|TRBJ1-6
CARSLASDRIFYNSPLHF
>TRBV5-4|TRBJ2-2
CASSLARGANTGELFF
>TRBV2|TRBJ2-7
CASRDSDSYEQYF
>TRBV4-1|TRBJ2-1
CASSQGYQALAGNEQFF
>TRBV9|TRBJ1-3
CASSETANSGNTIYF
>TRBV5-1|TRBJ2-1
CASSSPGLAGGEQFF
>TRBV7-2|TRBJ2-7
CASSGGDRGVAGEQYF
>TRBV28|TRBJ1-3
CASRYSRRGQGNTIYF
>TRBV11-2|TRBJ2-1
CASSLSGEFNEQFF
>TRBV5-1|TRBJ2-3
CASSSGQIVSTDTQYF
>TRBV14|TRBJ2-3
CASSYTDTQYF
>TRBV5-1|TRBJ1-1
CASGLTGDGTEAFF
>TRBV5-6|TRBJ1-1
CASSFPTGGELNTEAFF
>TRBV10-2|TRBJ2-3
CASSQLAGGQGTQYF
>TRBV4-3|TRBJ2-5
CASSQDQGYQETQYF
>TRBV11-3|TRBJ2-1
CASSLGGSVPYNEQFF
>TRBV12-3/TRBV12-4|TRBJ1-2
CASSLEQNYGYTF
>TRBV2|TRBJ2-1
CASSEAPGREEQFF
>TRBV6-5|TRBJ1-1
CASSHGGVGGTEAFF
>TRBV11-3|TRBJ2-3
CASSSGDYSTDTQYF
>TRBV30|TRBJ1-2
CAWSAQGNSYGYTF
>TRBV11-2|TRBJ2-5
CASRSDRETQYF
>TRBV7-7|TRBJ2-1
CASSRDRDTESEQFF
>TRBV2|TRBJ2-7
CASSDVTPDSYEQYF
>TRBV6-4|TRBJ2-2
CASSKLAGAVTGELFF
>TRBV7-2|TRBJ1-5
CASSLSENQPQHF
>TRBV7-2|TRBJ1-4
CASSLGSPKRDEKLFF
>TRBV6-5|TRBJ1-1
CASSQRQLNTEAFF
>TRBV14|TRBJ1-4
CASSRTDQRRKLFF
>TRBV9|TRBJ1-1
CASSNRYTEAFF
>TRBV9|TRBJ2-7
CASSVGEGAVPYEQYF
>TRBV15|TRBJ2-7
CATSLGGGIETYEQYF
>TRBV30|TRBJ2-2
CAWSPGGTGELFF
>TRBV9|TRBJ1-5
CASSYGQGNQPQHF
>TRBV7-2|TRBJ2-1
CASSFGLAGAGWGNEQFF
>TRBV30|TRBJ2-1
CAWSRAGGEQFF
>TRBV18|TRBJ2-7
CASSPPTGQGLSEQYF
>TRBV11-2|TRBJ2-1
CASSSIQGVGRRNEQFF
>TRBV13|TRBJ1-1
CASSPHTGMNTEAFF
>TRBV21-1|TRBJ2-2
CASSKEQGDTGELFF
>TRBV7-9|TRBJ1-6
CASSQGDSPLHF
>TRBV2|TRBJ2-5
CASRVGPQETQYF
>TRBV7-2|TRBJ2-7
CASSSSGRTSGVEQYF
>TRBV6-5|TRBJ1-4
CASSYRSHSSEKLFF
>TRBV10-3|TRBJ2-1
CAISPRGNDNEQFF
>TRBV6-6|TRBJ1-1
CASSYSDRKNTEAFF
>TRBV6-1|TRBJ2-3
CASSDRGRDTDTQYF
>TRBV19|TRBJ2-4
CASSIVEAKNIQYF
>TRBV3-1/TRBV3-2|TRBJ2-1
CASSQGGYNEQFF
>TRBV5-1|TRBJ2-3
CASSFLAGGPTDTQYF
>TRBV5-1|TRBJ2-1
CASSLASGGADEQFF
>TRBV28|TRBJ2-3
CASSPTWGGGPDTQYF